The subject of this entry is one T cell receptor beta chain. Its specificity is not known. Every bit of the isolated RNA underwent reverse transcription, so sequencing read expressed TCRB transcripts. Sequencing used immunoSEQ multiplex PCR; TCRdb keeps in-frame clones, though not all of them. This sample has almost 350,000 clones, with 8% found just once. The record originates from a study of beta chain features in type 1 diabetes. Study-level results: People with Type 1 diabetes carried modestly yet significantly shorter TCRB CDR3s in all four CD4+ subsets. Patients with type 1 diabetes showed fewer VDJ junction insertions and more deletions. The influence of HLA type on TCRB rearrangement stayed undetermined.

Germline loops: CDR1 MGHDK, CDR2 SYGVNS. V shed 5 bases and J shed 6 bases, with 10 bases lying between them. The CDR3 runs 12 residues. Sampling consisted of one heparinised blood draw per donor, averaging around 100 mL. The origin of this receptor is a young woman in good health. Sequencing was done on a sample of central memory CD4+ T cells from blood. This chain connects TRBV25-1 to TRBJ1-1, with a weak D call TRBD1 (5 bases). CDR3 region: CASSKDTPEAFF. DNA of the CDR3: TGTGCCAGCAGTAAGGACACACCTGAAGCTTTCTTT.